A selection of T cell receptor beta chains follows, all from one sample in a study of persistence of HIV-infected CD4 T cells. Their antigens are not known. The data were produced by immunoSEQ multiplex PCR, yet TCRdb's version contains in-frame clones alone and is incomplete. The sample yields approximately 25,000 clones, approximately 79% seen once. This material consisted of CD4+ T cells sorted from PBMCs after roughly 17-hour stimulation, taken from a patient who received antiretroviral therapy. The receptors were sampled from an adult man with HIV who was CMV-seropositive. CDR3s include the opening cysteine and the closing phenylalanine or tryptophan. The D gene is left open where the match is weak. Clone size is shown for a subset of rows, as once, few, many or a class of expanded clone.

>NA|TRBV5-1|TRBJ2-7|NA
TGCGCCAGCACGAGCAACGAGATGGAGCAGTACTTC
CASTSNEMEQYF
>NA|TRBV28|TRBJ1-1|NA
TGTGCCAGCAGTTTACGGTTCGAAGCTTTCTTT
CASSLRFEAFF
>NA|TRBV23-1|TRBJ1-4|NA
TGCGCCAGCAGTCAATTCTCGGTGAGGGGGGAAAAACTGTTTTTT
CASSQFSVRGEKLFF
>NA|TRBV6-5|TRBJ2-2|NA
TGTGCCAGCAGTTATAAGCGGACCGGGGAGCTGTTTTTT
CASSYKRTGELFF
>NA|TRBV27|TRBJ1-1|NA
TGTGCCAGCAGTTTTGGGGGGGGCACTGAAGCTTTCTTT
CASSFGGGTEAFF
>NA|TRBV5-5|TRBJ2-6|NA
TGTGCCAGCAGCTTGGGCGCGACTAGGACTGGGGCCAACGTCCTGACTTTC
CASSLGATRTGANVLTF
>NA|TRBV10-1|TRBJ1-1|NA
TGCGCCAGCAGTGGAGGGGACACTGAAGCTTTCTTT
CASSGGDTEAFF
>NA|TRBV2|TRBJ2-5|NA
TGTGCCAGCAGTGGGACGAAAGAGACCCAGTACTTC
CASSGTKETQYF
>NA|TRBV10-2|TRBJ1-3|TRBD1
TGCGCCAGCAGTGATGAGTTGCAGGGGGCAGGTGGAAACACCATATATTTT
CASSDELQGAGGNTIYF
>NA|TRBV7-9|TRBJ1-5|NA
TGTGCCAGCAGCTTAGGGGGCAGCCAGCCCCAGCATTTT
CASSLGGSQPQHF
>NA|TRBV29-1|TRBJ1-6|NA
TGCAGCGTTGAAGTTCCGGGTAATTCACCCCTCCACTTT
CSVEVPGNSPLHF
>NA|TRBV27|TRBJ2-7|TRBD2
TGTGCCAGCACCCAAGCGGGGACCTACGAGCAGTACTTC
CASTQAGTYEQYF
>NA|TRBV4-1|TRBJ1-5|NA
TGCGCCAGCAGCCAAGAGGGTGGGAGTGGAAATCAGCCCCAGCATTTT
CASSQEGGSGNQPQHF
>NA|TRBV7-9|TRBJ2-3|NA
TGTGCCAGCAGCGATACCCTCGGTCGATCTAGCACAGATACGCAGTATTTT
CASSDTLGRSSTDTQYF
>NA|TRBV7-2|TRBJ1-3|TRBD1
TGTGCCAGCAGCTTCCGTCAGGGGGCGGCCGGAAACACCATATATTTT
CASSFRQGAAGNTIYF
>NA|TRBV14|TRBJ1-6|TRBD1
TGTGCCAGCAGTCCCAAAGGGGGACAGCTAAGGTCGAAAAATTCACCCCTCCACTTT
CASSPKGGQLRSKNSPLHF
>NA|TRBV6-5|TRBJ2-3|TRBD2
TGTGCCAGCAGTTACTCTCCGACTAGCGCAGATACGCAGTATTTT
CASSYSPTSADTQYF
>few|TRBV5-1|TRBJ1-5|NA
TGCGCCAGCTCCATGGACGGTGGGCCCCAGCATTTT
CASSMDGGPQHF
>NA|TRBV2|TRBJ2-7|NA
TGTGCCAGCAGTGATGACCAAGCCCACTCCTACGAGCAGTACTTC
CASSDDQAHSYEQYF
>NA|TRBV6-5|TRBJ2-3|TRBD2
TGTGCCAGCAACCGGGACTACGCCACAGATACGCAGTATTTT
CASNRDYATDTQYF
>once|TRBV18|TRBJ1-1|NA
TGTGCCAGCTCACCACCGGGTGAAGCTTTCTTT
CASSPPGEAFF
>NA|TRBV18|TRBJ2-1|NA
TGTGCCAGCTCACCAGAAAGGCTCGGTAACAATGAGCAGTTCTTC
CASSPERLGNNEQFF
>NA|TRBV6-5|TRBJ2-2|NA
TGTGCCAGCAGATATACAGGGTCCGGGGAGCTGTTTTTT
CASRYTGSGELFF
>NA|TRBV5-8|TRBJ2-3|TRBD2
TGTGCCAGCAGCTCGCGGGGGGGCGACACGCAGTATTTT
CASSSRGGDTQYF
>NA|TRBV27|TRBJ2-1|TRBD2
TGTGCCAGCACCCCGGGCGGGGGGACCTACAATGAGCAGTTCTTC
CASTPGGGTYNEQFF
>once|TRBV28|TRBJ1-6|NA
TGTGCCAGCAGTCCGCCTGGACAGCCTTATAATTCACCCCTCCACTTT
CASSPPGQPYNSPLHF
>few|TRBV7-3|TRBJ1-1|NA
TGTGCCAGCAGCTTCCAGGGACAGAACACTGAAGCTTTCTTT
CASSFQGQNTEAFF
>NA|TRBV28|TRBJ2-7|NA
TGTGCCAGCAGTTTATATGACAACTCCTACGAGCAGTACTTC
CASSLYDNSYEQYF
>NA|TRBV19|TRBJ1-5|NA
TGTGCCAGTAGTATCCGGAGAGATCAGCCCCAGCATTTT
CASSIRRDQPQHF
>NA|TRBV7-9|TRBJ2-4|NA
TGTGCCAGCAGCTTAGCGGGGGGTGGTAACATTCAGTACTTC
CASSLAGGGNIQYF
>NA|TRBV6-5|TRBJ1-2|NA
TGTGCCAGCAGTTACTCGGTGGGCAGGACTTACTATGGCTACACCTTC
CASSYSVGRTYYGYTF
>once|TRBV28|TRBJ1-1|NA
TGTGCCAGCGAGTTATGGACCGGGAACACTGAAGCTTTCTTT
CASELWTGNTEAFF
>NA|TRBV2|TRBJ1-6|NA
TGTGCCAGCAGTGCCCTTAGCTCCTATAATTCACCCCTCCACTTT
CASSALSSYNSPLHF
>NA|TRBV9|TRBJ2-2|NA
TGTGCCAGCAGCGTAGCAGCAGGGGTTTCCGGGGAGCTGTTTTTT
CASSVAAGVSGELFF
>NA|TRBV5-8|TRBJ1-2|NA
TGTGCCAGCACCTCCTTCGAGTATGGCTACACCTTC
CASTSFEYGYTF
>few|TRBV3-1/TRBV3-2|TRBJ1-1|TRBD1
TGTGCCAGCAGCCATCAGGGGGCGCATTCTGAAGCTTTCTTT
CASSHQGAHSEAFF
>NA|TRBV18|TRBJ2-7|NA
TGTGCCAGCTCAGGCGGGACCTACGAGCAGTACTTC
CASSGGTYEQYF
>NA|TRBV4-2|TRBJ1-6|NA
TGTGCCAGCAGCCAAGATGGGGTAGGGGGGGGCTCACCCCTCCACTTT
CASSQDGVGGGSPLHF
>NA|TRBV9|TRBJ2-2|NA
TGTGCCAGCAGCGTAGTGGCAGGGTTGCGCACCGGGGAGCTGTTTTTT
CASSVVAGLRTGELFF
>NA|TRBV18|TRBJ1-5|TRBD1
TGTGCCAGCTCACCGACAGGGTTTCAGCCCCAGCATTTT
CASSPTGFQPQHF
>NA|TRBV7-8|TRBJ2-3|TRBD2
TGTGCCAGCAGCGTCAGGACTAGCGGGGGCTCAGATACGCAGTATTTT
CASSVRTSGGSDTQYF
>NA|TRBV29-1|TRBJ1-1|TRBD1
TGCAGCGTTGGGACAGGGACAGCCACTGAAGCTTTCTTT
CSVGTGTATEAFF
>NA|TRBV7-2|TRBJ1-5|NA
TGTGCCAGCAGCTTAGAAGGTTGGAATCAGCCCCAGCATTTT
CASSLEGWNQPQHF
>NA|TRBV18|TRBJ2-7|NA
TGTGCCAGCTCGGGTCTACAGGGTTTGGGGTACGAGCAGTACTTC
CASSGLQGLGYEQYF
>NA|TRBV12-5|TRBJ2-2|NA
TGTGCTAGTGGTTTGCCAAGGGGGGAGGAACCGAACACCGGGGAGCTGTTTTTT
CASGLPRGEEPNTGELFF
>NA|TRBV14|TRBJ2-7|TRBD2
TGTGCCAGCAGCCGAACGCTAGCGGGGGGGACCTACGAGCAGTACTTC
CASSRTLAGGTYEQYF
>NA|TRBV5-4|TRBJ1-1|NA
TGTGCCAGCAGCTTGACAGGGAGGGTTGAGAACACTGAAGCTTTCTTT
CASSLTGRVENTEAFF
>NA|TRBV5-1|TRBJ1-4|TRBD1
TGCGCCAGCAGTTGGGACAGGGGGCAGGATGAAAAACTGTTTTTT
CASSWDRGQDEKLFF
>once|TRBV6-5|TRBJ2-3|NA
TGTGCCAGCAGTAGGGACGCAGCTAGCACAGATACGCAGTATTTT
CASSRDAASTDTQYF
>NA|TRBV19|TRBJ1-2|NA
TGTGCCAGTAGTATCGGGGGGCATGGCTACACCTTC
CASSIGGHGYTF
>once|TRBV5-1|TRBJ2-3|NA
TGCGCCAGCAGCTTGGACAGTCCGAGCACAGATACGCAGTATTTT
CASSLDSPSTDTQYF
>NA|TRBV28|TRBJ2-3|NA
TGTGCCAGCAGTTTTGGGGGGGCGGCCGGGGATACGCAGTATTTT
CASSFGGAAGDTQYF
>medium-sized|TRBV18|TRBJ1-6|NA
TGTGCCAGCTCACCGGTGGACAGTTTGAATTCACCCCTCCACTTT
CASSPVDSLNSPLHF
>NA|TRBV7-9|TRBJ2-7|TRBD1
TGTGCCAGCAGCTTATGGGACAGGGGGGACGAGCAGTACTTC
CASSLWDRGDEQYF
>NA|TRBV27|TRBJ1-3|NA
TGTGCCAGCAGCCCAATGAGCTCTGGAAACACCATATATTTT
CASSPMSSGNTIYF